This T cell receptor beta chain was identified during a study of metastatic and nonmetastatic thyroid tumors. Trimming cost V 3 bases and J 4 bases, with 13 bases left between them. The germline V gene has CDR1 SGDLS and CDR2 YYNGEE. CDR3 length equals 14 residues. Nobody among the patients had been given any treatment before thyroid surgery. TCRdb re-called the PCR reads through MiXCR. The sample consists of under 30,000 clones, 20% to 25% of them appearing once. The chain recombines TRBV9 with TRBJ1-2, with D uncertain. Sequencing was done on a sample of blood. The source of this sequence is a male donor with papillary thyroid cancer or a benign thyroid nodule (not recorded which). Some clones in this sample may be carry-over from other donors' samples. CDR3 region: CASSEPLIRYGYTF. DNA of the CDR3: TGTGCCAGCAGCGAGCCCTTAATACGCTATGGCTACACCTTC.